This TCR beta chain came from a study of beta chain features in type 1 diabetes. Overall study: Examination covered around 98,000,000 sorted cells spanning all samples.

Trimming removed 7 bases at V and 4 bases at J, with 17 bases between. Looked up from germline, CDR1 is SNHLY and CDR2 is FYNNEI. The CDR3 runs to 15 residues. TCRB transcripts that were expressed got sequenced, as all of the isolated RNA had been reverse transcribed. The study sequenced naive, central memory and regulatory T cell samples to an average of about 3.8 million reads. Assay: immunoSEQ multiplex PCR; the TCRdb copy retains only in-frame clones and omits some. This table holds 240,000 or so clones, roughly 22% found once. Overall study findings and caveats: When Type 1 diabetes patients were examined, their TCRB CDR3s proved moderately but significantly shorter in all four CD4+ subsets.

This clone was seen more than once but under ten times. Its antigen is as yet unknown. Post-sort purity exceeded 95% for all sorted populations. This sequence was found in a woman aged 40 to 49 with type 1 diabetes. Sequencing was performed on naive CD4+ T cells from blood. The chain employs TRBV2 and TRBJ2-1; the D gene is possibly TRBD1 (6 bases). Here the CDR3 DNA reads TGTGCCAGCAATAGGGACACCCTATTTTACAATGAGCAGTTCTTC. It encodes CASNRDTLFYNEQFF.